These 24 T cell receptor beta chains were sequenced from one sample in a study of cytomegalovirus exposure and HLA in healthy donors. Both 60 Vbeta primers and 13 Jbeta primers went into the PCR. The method was immunoSEQ multiplex PCR; TCRdb's version includes in-frame clones alone and lacks a portion of them. The repertoire holds 140,000 or so clones, 75% to 90% seen once, with approximately 1.1% in the top ten. Sequencing input: PBMCs. The receptors shown here come from a female donor in good health and CMV-seronegative.

V is TRBV6-6 and J is TRBJ2-7; possibly TRBD2 for D (6 bases). V shed 6 bases and J shed 4 bases, with 16 bases lying between them. This CDR3 spans 14 amino acids. The germline CDR1 and CDR2 sequences are MNHNY and SVGAGI (reference sequence). The CDR3 is CASSLRDSAYEQYF. For the CDR3, the DNA is TGTGCCAGCAGCTTGCGGGACTCGGCTTACGAGCAGTACTTC.

This clone was recorded a few times. This chain uses TRBV2 with TRBJ2-5, with D possibly matching TRBD2 (6 bases). The CDR3 contains 15 residues. CDR1 and CDR2 (germline): SNHLY, FYNNEI. Trimming stripped 8 bases from V and 1 base from J, with 17 bases between. The CDR3 coding sequence is TGTGCCAGCGAAGAGGAGCGGGCGATCCAAGAGACCCAGTACTTC. This encodes CASEEERAIQETQYF.

This chain uses TRBV27 with TRBJ1-2, with D uncertain. The germline V gene encodes CDR1 MNHEY and CDR2 SMNVEV (reference sequence). V lost 2 bases to trimming and J lost 2 bases, with 15 bases between them. The CDR3 is made up of 16 amino acids. This CDR3 reads CASSLSQVDRNYGYTF. CDR3 DNA: TGTGCCAGCAGTTTAAGTCAGGTGGATAGGAACTATGGCTACACCTTC.

The chain recombines TRBV10-2 with TRBJ2-2; 10 bases are shared with TRBD1. The CDR3 totals 13 residues. The germline gives CDR1 WSHSY, CDR2 SAAADI. With 6 bases clipped from V and 6 bases from J, the junction kept 1 base outside the gene matches. Written as DNA, the CDR3 is TGCGCCAGCAGCGACAGGGGGCCCGGGGAGCTGTTTTTT. Protein product: CASSDRGPGELFF.

The gene calls are TRBV5-1 and TRBJ2-2, with 12 bases identical to TRBD2. CDR3 length: 16 amino acids. Germline V gene data show CDR1 as SGHRS and CDR2 as YFSETQ. V lost 4 bases, J lost 7 bases, and 8 bases stayed unmatched. CDR3 residues: CASSPLAGGYVGELFF. In DNA form, the CDR3 reads TGCGCCAGCAGCCCACTAGCGGGAGGCTATGTCGGGGAGCTGTTTTTT. The entire variable domain, with the rest obtained from reference TRBV5-1 and TRBJ2-2, is as follows: KAGVTQTPRYLIKTRGQQVTLSCSPISGHRSVSWYQQTPGQGLQFLFEYFSETQRNKGNFPGRFSGRQFSNSRSEMNVSTLELGDSALYLCASSPLAGGYVGELFFGEGSRLTVL.

V is TRBV29-1 and J is TRBJ1-1; perhaps TRBD1 as D (5 bases). V was shortened by 6 bases and J by 5 bases, with 13 bases between the two germline ends. The CDR3 spans 12 residues. Germline V gives CDR1 SQVTM, CDR2 ANQGSEA. The CDR3 nucleotides are TGCAGCGTCCCCAGGGTCGGGACTGAAGCTTTCTTT. Its protein is CSVPRVGTEAFF.

The chain is built from TRBV2 and TRBJ1-4, with 8 nucleotides matching TRBD1. Germline trimming cut 7 bases from V and 6 bases from J; bases unmatched to any gene: 4. The CDR3 covers 13 residues. Germline lookup yields CDR1 SNHLY and CDR2 FYNNEI. This CDR3 is CASNPDRDEKLFF. DNA of the CDR3: TGTGCCAGCAATCCGGACAGGGATGAAAAACTGTTTTTT. Full variable domain (rest looked up from reference TRBV2 and TRBJ1-4): EPEVTQTPSHQVTQMGQEVILRCVPISNHLYFYWYRQILGQKVEFLVSFYNNEISEKSEIFDDQFSVERPDGSNFTLKIRSTKLEDSAMYFCASNPDRDEKLFFGSGTQLSVL.

The chain joins TRBV27 to TRBJ1-1, with 7 positions matching TRBD1. CDR3 length: 15 residues. The ends lost 5 bases at V and 1 base at J; junction bases unmatched: 7. Germline CDR1 is MNHEY and CDR2 is SMNVEV (reference sequence). The DNA of the CDR3 is TGTGCCAGCAGTCCGGACAGGCGACCGAACACTGAAGCTTTCTTT. Its protein is CASSPDRRPNTEAFF.

This rearrangement joins TRBV2 to TRBJ1-1, with 7 bases that match TRBD1. The germline gives CDR1 SNHLY, CDR2 FYNNEI. J lost 7 bases, V lost 0 bases, and 8 bases had no gene match. CDR3 length: 15 residues. CDR3 sequence (DNA): TGTGCCAGCAGTGAAGCAAACAGGGGTGGAGTTGAAGCTTTCTTT. Its translation: CASSEANRGGVEAFF.

The genes are TRBV7-2 and TRBJ2-7; 12 nucleotides match TRBD2. There are 15 residues in the CDR3. Germline assignment: CDR1 SGHTA and CDR2 FQGNSA. V lost 5 bases to trimming and J lost 6 bases; unmatched junction nucleotides: 8. The CDR3 DNA reads as TGTGCCAGCAGCCCGGAGGGACTAGCGGGTTCCGAGCAGTACTTC. Translation: CASSPEGLAGSEQYF.

The rearrangement uses TRBV5-4 and TRBJ2-3; TRBD1 might be the D (5 bases). The germline V gene encodes CDR1 SGHNT and CDR2 YYREEE (reference sequence). V gave up 6 bases and J gave up 0 bases, with 11 bases separating them. There are 14 residues in the CDR3. The DNA for the CDR3 is TGTGCCAGCACCTCATCAGGGAGCACAGATACGCAGTATTTT. It codes for CASTSSGSTDTQYF. The full variable domain, completed using reference TRBV5-4 and TRBJ2-3, is ETGVTQSPTHLIKTRGQQVTLRCSSQSGHNTVSWYQQALGQGPQFIFQYYREEENGRGNFPPRFSGLQFPNYSSELNVNALELDDSALYLCASTSSGSTDTQYFGPGTRLTVL.

This clone was found a few times. The chain carries TRBV29-1 and TRBJ2-5; TRBD2 matches 7 bases. Germline CDR1 SQVTM, CDR2 ANQGSEA. This CDR3 region has 12 residues. The J segment lost 5 bases and the V segment lost 5 bases, leaving 5 bases of the junction unmatched. The chain's CDR3 is CSVKRDWETQYF. Written as DNA, the CDR3 is TGCAGCGTTAAGCGGGATTGGGAGACCCAGTACTTC. The complete variable domain, with remaining parts taken from reference TRBV29-1 and TRBJ2-5, reads SAVISQKPSRDICQRGTSLTIQCQVDSQVTMMFWYRQQPGQSLTLIATANQGSEATYESGFVIDKFPISRPNLTFSTLTVSNMSPEDSSIYLCSVKRDWETQYFGPGTRLLVL.

The CDR3 loop reads CASSGSTEGEQYF. The CDR3 DNA is TGTGCCAGCAGTGGAAGTACAGAAGGCGAGCAGTACTTC. The rearrangement links TRBV2 to TRBJ2-7; D gene unclear. V dropped 4 bases and J dropped 6 bases, with 13 bases sitting between them. Germline CDR1 and CDR2: SNHLY and FYNNEI. The CDR3 extends over 13 amino acids.

This clone appeared a single time. The gene calls are TRBV9 and TRBJ2-3, with 7 bases lining up with TRBD2. The V segment lost 0 bases and the J segment 4 bases; nucleotides outside the gene matches: 5. Germline CDR1 SGDLS, CDR2 YYNGEE. CDR3 length equals 15 residues. CDR3 sequence: CASSVGGSVADTQYF. CDR3 DNA: TGTGCCAGCAGCGTAGGCGGGAGTGTGGCAGATACGCAGTATTTT.

This chain joins TRBV7-9 and TRBJ1-1; 7 bases line up with TRBD1. The junction had 3 bases not matched to a gene; V was cut back by 2 bases and J by 6 bases. CDR3 size: 13 residues. CDR1 is SEHNR, CDR2 FQNEAQ, per germline (reference sequence). CDR3 coding DNA: TGTGCCAGCAGCTTATTCCAGGGGGCTGAAGCTTTCTTT. It encodes CASSLFQGAEAFF. The variable domain in full, with the rest retrieved from reference TRBV7-9 and TRBJ1-1, is DTGVSQNPRHKITKRGQNVTFRCDPISEHNRLYWYRQTLGQGPEFLTYFQNEAQLEKSRLLSDRFSAERPKGSFSTLEIQRTEQGDSAMYLCASSLFQGAEAFFGQGTRLTVV.

The V call is TRBV5-1, the J call TRBJ2-7, with D possibly being TRBD1 (6 bases). The CDR3 length is 14 residues. CDR1 and CDR2 (germline): SGHRS, YFSETQ. V was trimmed by 4 bases and J by 3 bases, leaving 14 bases between them. CDR3 region: CASSPLRDNYEQYF. The CDR3 nucleotides read TGCGCCAGCAGCCCCCTCCGGGACAACTACGAGCAGTACTTC.

The chain has TRBV6-5 and TRBJ1-5; tentatively, D is TRBD1 (5 bases). The CDR3 is made up of 14 amino acids. Trimming shortened V by 8 bases and J by 3 bases, and 14 bases separated the two germline ends. Per the germline V gene, CDR1 is MNHEY and CDR2 is SVGAGI. CDR3 protein: CASAGGHPNQPQHF. The CDR3 DNA is TGTGCCAGCGCGGGAGGACACCCCAATCAGCCCCAGCATTTT.

A single count supports this clone. CDR3: CASRPGQPNEKLFF. The CDR3 nucleotides read TGTGCCAGCAGACCCGGACAGCCGAATGAAAAACTGTTTTTT. The chain joins TRBV6-5 to TRBJ1-4; D might be TRBD1 (6 bases). V dropped 6 bases and J dropped 5 bases, with 13 bases sitting between them. Germline assignment: CDR1 MNHEY and CDR2 SVGAGI. This CDR3 contains 14 residues.

This clone was counted only a few times. This sequence joins TRBV27 and TRBJ1-2; maybe TRBD1 (5 bases). Germline lookup yields CDR1 MNHEY and CDR2 SMNVEV (reference sequence). The CDR3 is made up of 17 amino acids. Deletions cut 3 bases from V and 4 bases from J, with 21 bases between. CDR3: CASSFTPQGPGSYGYTF. The CDR3 DNA is TGTGCCAGCAGTTTCACCCCTCAGGGCCCTGGAAGCTATGGCTACACCTTC.

This chain joins TRBV23-1 and TRBJ2-7, with 7 bases lining up with TRBD1. TRBV23-1 is annotated as an ORF whose role is uncertain. V lost 3 bases and J lost 5; bases outside the gene matches: 10. The CDR3 length is 15 residues. DNA for the CDR3: TGCGCCAGCAGTCACCCCGACAGGGCTTGGGACGAGCAGTACTTC. Amino acids: CASSHPDRAWDEQYF.

The V call is TRBV5-1, the J call TRBJ2-7; tentatively, D is TRBD2 (5 bases). V was trimmed by 1 base and J by 3 bases, leaving 14 bases between them. The CDR3 runs 15 residues. Germline CDR1 reads SGHRS; CDR2 reads YFSETQ. In DNA, the CDR3 is TGCGCCAGCAGCTTGACCGGGGAAAGTATCTACGAGCAGTACTTC. Its protein product is CASSLTGESIYEQYF.

This CDR3 reads CSVEDRETEAFF. The DNA for the CDR3 is TGCAGCGTTGAAGATCGGGAGACTGAAGCTTTCTTT. The chain is built from TRBV29-1 and TRBJ1-1; no clear D. Trimming removed 0 bases from V and 5 bases from J, with 7 bases in between. The germline CDR1 and CDR2 sequences are SQVTM and ANQGSEA. This CDR3 region has 12 residues.

The chain uses TRBV5-6 and TRBJ1-1, with a tentative D call TRBD1 (5 bases). V was clipped by 3 bases and J by 0 bases, with 12 bases between them. Germline values: CDR1 SGHDT, CDR2 YYEEEE. This CDR3 comprises 15 residues. CDR3 DNA: TGTGCCAGCAGCTCCGATGGGGGGGTGAACACTGAAGCTTTCTTT. It translates to CASSSDGGVNTEAFF.

The CDR3 is CASKRTGTSYEQYF. Written as DNA, the CDR3 is TGTGCCAGCAAGAGGACAGGGACATCCTACGAGCAGTACTTC. The genes are TRBV28 and TRBJ2-7, with 8 nucleotides matching TRBD1. CDR1 is MDHEN and CDR2 is SYDVKM in the germline V gene. Trimming cost V 7 bases and J 1 base; bases outside gene matches: 6. This CDR3 region has 14 residues.